The present TCR beta chain was sequenced within a study of T cells in Graves' hyperthyroidism and ophthalmopathy (dated by TCRdb to the late 2010s). Study-level background: Peripheral blood was sampled at the time of initial diagnosis, prior to any treatment. A discovery cohort of approximately 97 patients, 43 with Graves' ophthalmopathy and 55 to 60 with stable Graves' hyperthyroidism, was used to find distinguishing TCR V-J signatures. An independent validation cohort of some 18 hyperthyroidism patients and 17 patients who later progressed to ophthalmopathy tested prospective prediction of ophthalmopathy. The 100 discovery patients were randomly split 7:3 into training and test sets. In addition, the study compared T-cell repertoires in thyroid tissue and in blood from five to seven Graves' hyperthyroidism patients. After blood sampling, hyperthyroidism patients were treated with methimazole at a starting dose of 30 mg daily, and ophthalmopathy patients were treated with high-dose intravenous methylprednisolone. TCR Vbeta CDR3 sequencing of 135 peripheral blood samples (about 45 ophthalmopathy, approximately 80 hyperthyroidism and some 17 progressor patients) is reported in the paper. The full study reports these points: During validation, the model predicted progression to ophthalmopathy a median of approximately 6.5 months ahead of onset, with more than 55% sensitivity and 72% to 80% specificity. Most expanded thyroid clonotypes (frequency above 0.001) were also detected in blood, suggesting blood repertoires may reflect thyroid immune responses. In cross-validation, a model built on a 13 V-J signature told ophthalmopathy apart from stable hyperthyroidism with about 90% sensitivity and roughly 81% specificity, and in testing the same model reached 80%/75%. No statistical method was used to fix the sample size in advance, and group allocation was not hidden from the investigators.

Moderately to severely active disease, a Clinical Activity Score of at least 3, a NOSPECS grade of at least 4, and a duration under 3 months were present in ophthalmopathy patients. Exclusion was applied to patients with uncontrolled infections, other autoimmune diseases, pregnancy or lactation. Clinical symptoms, serum thyroxine and TRAb, thyroid ultrasound, and orbital computed tomography formed the basis for the diagnoses. PBMCs were isolated from about 9.2 ml of fresh peripheral blood by Ficoll-Paque density gradient centrifugation. Trizol reagent was used to extract total RNA, and RNA quality was then checked on an Agilent 2100 Bioanalyzer. This clonotype was found many times. What antigen it recognizes has not been identified. The input lacks base qualities; no much larger clone sits a single base away. The TCR beta CDR3 regions were amplified from the RNA transcripts. The first round of RT-PCR for the TCR CDR3 was performed with the HTBI primer set and the Qiagen OneStep RT-PCR kit. A second multiplex PCR round built the libraries, followed by size selection and purification. Libraries were sequenced paired-end with 100 bp reads on an Illumina HiSeq2000. On the study's bioinformatics: SOAPnuke was used to process the raw data, removing reads that contained adapters or uncalled bases, had a mean Phred below 15, or lacked an exact match to the constant primer or identifier. High-quality paired reads were merged using COPE v1.2.5, and each unique nucleotide sequence was defined as a clonotype. Clonotypes were aligned to IMGT TRBV, TRBD and TRBJ reference segments using MiTCR v1.1. Analysis was restricted to V-J combinations with a frequency above 0.0001, which covered 99% to 99.2% of repertoires. The TCS score was defined as F50 (clonal expansion) divided by E x V (chaos), with BLOSUM62-based TCRdist calculated between CDR3 peptides within each V-J. Welch's t-statistics and random forest reduced roughly 530 V-J features to roughly 13, which were used in a naive Bayes classifier (R e1071). Thyroid-blood repertoire similarity was quantified with the Morisita-Horn index. In-frame beta chains were kept once TCRdb had trimmed the public reads at Q25 with fastp and called clones with MiXCR. Every distinct CDR3 protein forms one entry, paired with its most common genes and DNA. For this entry, the V and J calls and clone size follow TCRdb and not the study's own pipeline. The table for this sample lists 640,000 or so distinct CDR3 sequences; about 15% of them were counted only once. The ten largest clones take up around 4% of the sample.

The germline V gene encodes CDR1 ENHRY and CDR2 SYGVKD. V loses 4 bases, J loses 0 bases, and the germline ends lie 10 bases apart. The CDR3 goes from the cysteine to the phenylalanine over 15 residues. Solely the CDR3 DNA is kept, with 45 bases framed from the first base. The V and J segments used are TRBV10-3 and TRBJ1-5, and perhaps TRBD1 as D gene, on 5 matching bases. The specimen sequenced was blood. This receptor was obtained from a woman in her forties with Graves' ophthalmopathy. This receptor has the CDR3 CAISGAGSSNQPQHF. In nucleotide form, the sequence is TGTGCCATCAGTGGCGCAGGGTCTAGCAATCAGCCCCAGCATTTT.